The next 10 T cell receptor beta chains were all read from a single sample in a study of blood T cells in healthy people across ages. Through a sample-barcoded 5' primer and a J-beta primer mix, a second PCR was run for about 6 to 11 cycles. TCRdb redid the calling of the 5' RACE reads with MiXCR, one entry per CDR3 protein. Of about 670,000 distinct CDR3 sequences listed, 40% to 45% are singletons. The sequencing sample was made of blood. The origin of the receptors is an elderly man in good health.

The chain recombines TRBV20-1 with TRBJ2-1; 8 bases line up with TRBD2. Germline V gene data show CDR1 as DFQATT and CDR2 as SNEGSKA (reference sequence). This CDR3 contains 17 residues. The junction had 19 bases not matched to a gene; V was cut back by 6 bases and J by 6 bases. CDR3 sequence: CSAPTGGGGNVPNEQFF. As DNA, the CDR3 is TGCAGTGCGCCCACTGGGGGCGGGGGGAATGTCCCCAATGAGCAGTTCTTC.

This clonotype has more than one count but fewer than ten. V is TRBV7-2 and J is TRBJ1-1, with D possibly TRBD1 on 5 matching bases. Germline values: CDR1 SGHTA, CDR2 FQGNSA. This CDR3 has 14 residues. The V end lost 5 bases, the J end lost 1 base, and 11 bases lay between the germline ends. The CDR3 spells CASSPGGRNTEAFF. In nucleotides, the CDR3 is TGTGCCAGCAGCCCCGGGGGGAGGAACACTGAAGCTTTCTTT.

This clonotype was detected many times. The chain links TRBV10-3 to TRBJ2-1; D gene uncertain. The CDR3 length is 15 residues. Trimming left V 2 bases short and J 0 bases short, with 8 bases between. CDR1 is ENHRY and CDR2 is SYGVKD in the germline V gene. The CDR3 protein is CAISESANSYNEQFF. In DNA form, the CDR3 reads TGTGCCATCAGTGAGAGCGCGAACTCCTACAATGAGCAGTTCTTC.

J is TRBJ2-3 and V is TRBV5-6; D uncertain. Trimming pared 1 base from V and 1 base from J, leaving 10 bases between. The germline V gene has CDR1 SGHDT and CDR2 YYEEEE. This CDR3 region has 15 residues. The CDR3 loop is CASSLSPLGTDTQYF. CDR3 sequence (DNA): TGTGCCAGCAGCTTGTCCCCCCTAGGCACAGATACGCAGTATTTT.

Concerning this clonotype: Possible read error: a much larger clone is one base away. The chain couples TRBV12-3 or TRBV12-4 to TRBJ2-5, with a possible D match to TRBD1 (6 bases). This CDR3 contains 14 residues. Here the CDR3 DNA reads TGTGCCAGCAGTCCGACAGGATACCAAGAGACCCAGGACTTC. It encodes CASSPTGYQETQDF.

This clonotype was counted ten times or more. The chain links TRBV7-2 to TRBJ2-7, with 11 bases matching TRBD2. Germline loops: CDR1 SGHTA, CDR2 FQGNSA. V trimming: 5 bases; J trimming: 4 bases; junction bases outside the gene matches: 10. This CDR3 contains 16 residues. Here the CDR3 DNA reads TGTGCCAGCAGCCCACGACTAGCGGGGAGTGATTACGAGCAGTACTTC. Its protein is CASSPRLAGSDYEQYF.

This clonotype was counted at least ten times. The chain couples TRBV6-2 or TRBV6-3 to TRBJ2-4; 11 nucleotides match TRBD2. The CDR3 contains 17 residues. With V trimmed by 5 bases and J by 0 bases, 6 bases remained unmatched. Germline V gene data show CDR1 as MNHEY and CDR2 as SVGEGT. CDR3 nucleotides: TGTGCCAGCAGTACCCCCGGACTAGCGGGAGCCAAAAACATTCAGTACTTC. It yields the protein CASSTPGLAGAKNIQYF.

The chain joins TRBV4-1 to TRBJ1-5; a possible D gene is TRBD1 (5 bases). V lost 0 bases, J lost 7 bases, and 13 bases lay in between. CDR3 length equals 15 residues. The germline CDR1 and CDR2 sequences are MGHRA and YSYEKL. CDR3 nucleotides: TGCGCCAGCAGCCAAGATCTCTCAGGGTACCAGCCCCAGCATTTT. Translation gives CASSQDLSGYQPQHF.

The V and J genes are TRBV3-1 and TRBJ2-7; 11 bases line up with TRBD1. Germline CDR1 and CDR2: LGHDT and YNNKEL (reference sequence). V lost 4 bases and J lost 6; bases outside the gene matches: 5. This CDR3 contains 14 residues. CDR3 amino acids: CASSPRTGGAEQYF. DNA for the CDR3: TGTGCCAGCAGCCCAAGGACAGGGGGCGCCGAGCAGTACTTC.

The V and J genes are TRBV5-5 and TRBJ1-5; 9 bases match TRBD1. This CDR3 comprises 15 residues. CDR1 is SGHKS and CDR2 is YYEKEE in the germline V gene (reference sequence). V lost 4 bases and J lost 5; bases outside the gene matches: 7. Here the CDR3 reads CASSPGTGTYQPQHF. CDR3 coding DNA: TGTGCCAGCAGCCCCGGGACAGGGACTTATCAGCCCCAGCATTTT. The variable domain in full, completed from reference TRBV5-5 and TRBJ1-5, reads DAGVTQSPTHLIKTRGQQVTLRCSPISGHKSVSWYQQVLGQGPQFIFQYYEKEERGRGNFPDRFSARQFPNYSSELNVNALLLGDSALYLCASSPGTGTYQPQHFGDGTRLSIL.